A selection of T cell receptor beta chains follows, all from one sample in a study of blood T cell repertoires in COVID-19. Sequencing was performed with immunoSEQ multiplex PCR; in TCRdb, only in-frame clones are kept and a portion is missing. This table has 260,000 or so clones, 85% to 90% appearing once. The material sequenced was PBMCs or T cells enriched from blood (not recorded which). The receptors were gathered from a man aged 18 to 30 who had recovered from COVID-19. Each CDR3 is given with its conserved first and last residue. The D gene is left open where the match is weak. Only some rows state a clone size, as once, few, many or a class for expanded clones.

j_gene | abundance | v_gene | d_gene | CDR3aa | CDR3nt
TRBJ1-5 | NA | TRBV27 | NA | CASSFGQGYNQPQHF | TGTGCCAGCAGTTTCGGCCAGGGCTACAATCAGCCCCAGCATTTT
TRBJ2-7 | NA | TRBV29-1 | NA | CSVGAGSEQYF | TGCAGCGTTGGGGCAGGGTCCGAGCAGTACTTC
TRBJ2-3 | NA | TRBV10-1 | NA | CASSESGSSTDTQYF | TGCGCCAGCAGTGAGTCGGGCAGTAGCACAGATACGCAGTATTTT
TRBJ1-5 | NA | TRBV28 | NA | CASSFTESNQPQHF | TGTGCCAGCAGTTTCACAGAGAGCAATCAGCCCCAGCATTTT
TRBJ2-1 | NA | TRBV7-6 | NA | CASTAGTRGLGEQFF | TGTGCCAGCACCGCCGGGACTAGGGGGCTAGGGGAGCAGTTCTTC
TRBJ2-7 | NA | TRBV2 | TRBD1 | CASSVGQGGLLSDPYEQYF | TGTGCCAGCAGTGTAGGACAGGGGGGTTTATTATCGGATCCCTACGAGCAGTACTTC
TRBJ2-1 | NA | TRBV30 | TRBD2 | CASPVAGGPNEQFF | TGTGCCTCGCCGGTAGCGGGAGGGCCGAATGAGCAGTTCTTC
TRBJ2-4 | NA | TRBV11-3 | TRBD1 | CASSLDHWTGKNIQYF | TGTGCCAGCAGCTTAGATCACTGGACAGGCAAAAACATTCAGTACTTC
TRBJ2-2 | NA | TRBV5-4 | NA | CASSLDQSGELFF | TGTGCCAGCAGCTTGGACCAGTCGGGGGAGCTGTTTTTT
TRBJ2-7 | NA | TRBV11-1 | TRBD1 | CASSLEGTGVWYEQYF | TGTGCCAGCAGCTTAGAAGGGACAGGGGTTTGGTACGAGCAGTACTTC
TRBJ1-2 | NA | TRBV19 | NA | CASRNAGGLGGYTF | TGTGCCAGTAGAAACGCTGGGGGCCTAGGTGGCTACACCTTC
TRBJ1-1 | NA | TRBV11-2 | NA | CASSLGPGTEAFF | TGTGCCAGCAGCTTAGGTCCGGGCACTGAAGCTTTCTTT
TRBJ2-2 | NA | TRBV11-2 | TRBD2 | CASRMSRTSYGELFF | TGTGCCAGCAGAATGTCCCGGACTAGTTACGGGGAGCTGTTTTTT
TRBJ2-1 | NA | TRBV19 | NA | CASSTGTTPGEQFF | TGTGCCAGTAGTACAGGTACAACTCCAGGTGAGCAGTTCTTC
TRBJ2-5 | once | TRBV6-1 | NA | CASSELWSTGETQYF | TGTGCCAGCAGTGAACTTTGGAGTACAGGAGAGACCCAGTACTTC
TRBJ2-5 | NA | TRBV28 | TRBD1 | CASSLSAQGTVETQYF | TGTGCCAGCAGCTTATCCGCACAGGGGACCGTAGAGACCCAGTACTTC
TRBJ1-6 | NA | TRBV30 | NA | CAWSGGGSYNSPLHF | TGTGCCTGGAGTGGAGGGGGATCCTATAATTCACCCCTCCACTTT
TRBJ2-7 | once | TRBV4-1 | TRBD1 | CASSPDRAREQYF | TGCGCCAGCAGCCCAGACAGGGCGCGAGAGCAGTACTTC
TRBJ1-2 | few | TRBV7-8 | NA | CASSLMSGGVGYGYTF | TGTGCCAGCAGCTTAATGTCGGGGGGGGTTGGCTATGGCTACACCTTC
TRBJ1-3 | NA | TRBV3-1/TRBV3-2 | NA | CASSRQTGNTIYF | TGTGCCAGCAGCCGACAGACTGGAAACACCATATATTTT
TRBJ2-5 | NA | TRBV2 | TRBD2 | CASRPPGLAIGQYF | TGTGCCAGCAGGCCGCCGGGACTAGCGATTGGCCAGTACTTC
TRBJ2-5 | NA | TRBV5-1 | TRBD2 | CASSFRLAGVLGGTQYF | TGCGCCAGCAGCTTCAGACTAGCGGGGGTTCTAGGTGGGACCCAGTACTTC
TRBJ1-4 | NA | TRBV4-1 | TRBD1 | CASSQKGQGFPNEKLFF | TGCGCCAGCAGCCAAAAGGGACAGGGGTTCCCTAATGAAAAACTGTTTTTT
TRBJ2-7 | NA | TRBV30 | TRBD2 | CAWDRNYSGRAGEQYF | TGTGCCTGGGACCGAAACTACAGCGGGAGGGCCGGCGAGCAGTACTTC
TRBJ1-1 | NA | TRBV28 | NA | CASIGQHTEAFF | TGTGCCAGCATAGGACAGCACACTGAAGCTTTCTTT
TRBJ2-2 | NA | TRBV6-6 | NA | CASSSTANTGELFF | TGTGCCAGCAGTTCTACAGCGAACACCGGGGAGCTGTTTTTT
TRBJ1-5 | NA | TRBV6-4 | NA | CASSELAGTNQPQHF | TGTGCCAGCAGTGAACTAGCAGGGACTAATCAGCCCCAGCATTTT
TRBJ2-3 | NA | TRBV6-4 | NA | CASSDSAERADTQYF | TGTGCCAGCAGTGACTCAGCCGAGCGCGCAGATACGCAGTATTTT
TRBJ1-3 | NA | TRBV6-1 | NA | CASSEYSPNTIYF | TGTGCCAGCAGTGAATACAGTCCGAACACCATATATTTT
TRBJ2-1 | once | TRBV11-3 | NA | CASSLMRTAGRNEQFF | TGTGCCAGCAGCTTAATGAGGACGGCGGGACGGAATGAGCAGTTCTTC
TRBJ1-2 | NA | TRBV12-3/TRBV12-4 | NA | CASSLGPGGYTF | TGTGCCAGCAGTTTAGGACCAGGTGGCTACACCTTC
TRBJ2-5 | NA | TRBV7-6 | TRBD2 | CASRRTSGGLQETQYF | TGTGCCAGCAGACGGACTAGCGGGGGACTCCAAGAGACCCAGTACTTC
TRBJ1-1 | NA | TRBV12-3/TRBV12-4 | NA | CASSTGRTEAFF | TGTGCCAGCAGTACCGGGAGGACTGAAGCTTTCTTT
TRBJ2-7 | NA | TRBV3-1/TRBV3-2 | NA | CASSLTRYEQYF | TGTGCCAGCAGCCTGACGCGGTACGAGCAGTACTTC
TRBJ2-7 | NA | TRBV5-1 | NA | CASSVQRADEQYF | TGCGCCAGCAGCGTGCAACGTGCGGACGAGCAGTACTTC
TRBJ1-3 | NA | TRBV11-1 | NA | CASSLVGSGNTIYF | TGTGCCAGCAGCTTAGTGGGGAGCGGAAACACCATATATTTT
TRBJ1-2 | once | TRBV2 | NA | CASRTGQNYGYTF | TGTGCCAGCAGAACTGGACAGAACTATGGCTACACCTTC
TRBJ2-3 | few | TRBV21-1 | NA | CASSGRTIGADTQYF | TGTGCCAGCAGCGGTCGGACAATTGGTGCAGATACGCAGTATTTT
TRBJ1-2 | NA | TRBV6-5 | TRBD1 | CASSYGQGHGYTF | TGTGCCAGCAGTTACGGACAGGGGCATGGCTACACCTTC
TRBJ2-5 | NA | TRBV12-5 | NA | CASGLVLGGALVAETQYF | TGTGCTAGTGGTTTGGTACTCGGGGGAGCCCTGGTAGCAGAGACCCAGTACTTC
TRBJ1-1 | NA | TRBV27 | NA | CASMSRMEMNTEAFF | TGTGCCAGCATGTCAAGGATGGAGATGAACACTGAAGCTTTCTTT
TRBJ2-7 | NA | TRBV27 | NA | CASSSLQGSYEQYF | TGTGCCAGCAGTTCACTACAGGGCTCCTACGAGCAGTACTTC
TRBJ1-1 | NA | TRBV5-1 | TRBD1 | CASSTGERNTEAFF | TGCGCCAGCTCGACAGGGGAACGGAACACTGAAGCTTTCTTT
TRBJ1-6 | NA | TRBV27 | TRBD1 | CASSQTPGQGGSYNSPLHF | TGTGCCAGCAGTCAAACGCCGGGACAGGGGGGTTCCTATAATTCACCCCTCCACTTT
TRBJ1-1 | NA | TRBV3-1/TRBV3-2 | NA | CASSQLQGNTEAFF | TGTGCCAGCAGCCAACTACAGGGGAACACTGAAGCTTTCTTT
TRBJ2-3 | NA | TRBV15 | TRBD2 | CATSRKPGLASTDTQYF | TGTGCCACCAGCAGAAAACCGGGACTAGCTAGCACAGATACGCAGTATTTT
TRBJ2-7 | NA | TRBV5-6 | TRBD1 | CASSLGRQGPGLEQYF | TGTGCCAGCAGCTTGGGGAGACAGGGCCCTGGGTTGGAGCAGTACTTC
TRBJ1-3 | NA | TRBV9 | NA | CASSVAQTGNTIYF | TGTGCCAGCAGCGTAGCACAGACTGGAAACACCATATATTTT
TRBJ1-5 | NA | TRBV7-8 | NA | CASSLDPGGNYQPQHF | TGTGCCAGCAGCTTAGATCCGGGGGGGAACTATCAGCCCCAGCATTTT
TRBJ1-1 | NA | TRBV5-5 | NA | CASSLVGWGDTEAFF | TGTGCCAGCAGCTTGGTAGGTTGGGGGGACACTGAAGCTTTCTTT
TRBJ2-1 | NA | TRBV28 | NA | CASSLTGLLYGEQFF | TGTGCCAGCAGTTTAACTGGACTGCTGTACGGTGAGCAGTTCTTC
TRBJ1-4 | NA | TRBV6-1 | NA | CASSATISQGWGEKLFF | TGTGCCAGCAGTGCCACCATATCTCAGGGGTGGGGTGAAAAACTGTTTTTT
TRBJ2-2 | few | TRBV4-1 | TRBD2 | CASSQGGLAASGELFF | TGCGCCAGCAGCCAAGGCGGACTAGCGGCCAGCGGGGAGCTGTTTTTT
TRBJ1-5 | NA | TRBV21-1 | NA | CASSKEPEQADRSNQPQHF | TGTGCCAGCAGCAAAGAGCCGGAGCAGGCGGACAGGAGCAATCAGCCCCAGCATTTT
TRBJ1-2 | NA | TRBV19 | TRBD1 | CASSIFSGTGPYGYTF | TGTGCCAGTAGTATATTCTCCGGGACAGGGCCCTATGGCTACACCTTC
TRBJ1-1 | once | TRBV5-1 | TRBD1 | CASSLRTGGTEAFF | TGCGCCAGCAGCTTAAGGACAGGGGGAACTGAAGCTTTCTTT
TRBJ2-5 | NA | TRBV2 | NA | CASSSLETQYF | TGTGCCAGCAGTTCATTGGAGACCCAGTACTTC
TRBJ2-1 | few | TRBV6-4 | TRBD2 | CASSDEGGGYNEQFF | TGTGCCAGCAGTGACGAGGGCGGGGGCTACAATGAGCAGTTCTTC
TRBJ1-1 | NA | TRBV27 | TRBD1 | CASSLSPSTGANTEAFF | TGTGCCAGCAGTTTATCCCCGTCGACAGGGGCGAACACTGAAGCTTTCTTT
TRBJ1-2 | NA | TRBV4-1 | NA | CASSQDHLYGYTF | TGCGCCAGCAGCCAAGATCACCTATATGGCTACACCTTC